These 30 T cell receptor beta chains were sequenced from one sample in a study of T-cell memory formation after mild COVID-19. TCRdb processed the 5' RACE reads anew with MiXCR; each CDR3 protein has one entry. This sample has 300,000 to 400,000 distinct CDR3 sequences, with around 30% found just once. The specimen sequenced was PBMCs or a T cell subset sorted from them (not recorded which). These receptors all come from an adult woman who had mild COVID-19 (a few samples of this study predate the infection). Cell type and time point are not known.

This clonotype was counted many times. The chain joins TRBV7-9 to TRBJ2-7, with D perhaps matching TRBD1 (6 bases). This CDR3 contains 13 residues. Germline V gene sequence: CDR1 SEHNR, CDR2 FQNEAQ (reference sequence). V was trimmed by 1 base and J by 2 bases, leaving 6 bases between them. CDR3: CASSLEGAYEQYF. In DNA form, the CDR3 reads TGTGCCAGCAGCTTAGAGGGGGCCTACGAGCAGTACTTC.

In its sample, this clonotype was seen a few times. The CDR3, as DNA: TGCGCCAGCGCCCGGGCAGAGCCTAACTATGGCTACACCTTC. This gives the protein CASARAEPNYGYTF. The rearrangement joins TRBV5-1 to TRBJ1-2, with D unresolved. Germline CDR1 SGHRS, CDR2 YFSETQ. The CDR3 length is 14 residues. Trimming pared 7 bases from V and 0 bases from J, leaving 13 bases between.

This clonotype turned up a few times. The gene calls are TRBV10-3 and TRBJ2-5, with D possibly being TRBD2 (6 bases). CDR3 length: 16 amino acids. Germline CDR1 ENHRY, CDR2 SYGVKD. V shed 2 bases and J shed 3 bases, with 16 bases lying between them. CDR3 amino acids: CAISEPGLEFKETQYF. CDR3 nucleotide sequence: TGTGCCATCAGTGAGCCGGGACTGGAGTTCAAAGAGACCCAGTACTTC.

In its sample, this clonotype was seen a few times. The chain recombines TRBV14 with TRBJ2-1, with D perhaps being TRBD1 or TRBD2 (6 bases each). The length of the CDR3 is 15 residues. The germline V and J ends were trimmed by 0 bases and 7 bases, with 13 bases remaining between them. Germline V lookup: CDR1 SGHDN, CDR2 FVKESK. The CDR3 region has the DNA TGTGCCAGCAGCCAAGAATGGGGGGCAGGGAATGAGCAGTTCTTC. It specifies CASSQEWGAGNEQFF.

The chain links TRBV5-5 to TRBJ2-1, with no clear D. Trimming removed 4 bases from V and 5 bases from J, with 25 bases in between. CDR1 and CDR2 from the germline V gene are SGHKS and YYEKEE (reference sequence). The CDR3 runs to 18 residues. CDR3 nucleotides: TGTGCCAGCAGCATTGTTCCGGTCGAAAGGGATGCGAACAATGAGCAGTTCTTC. The encoded protein is CASSIVPVERDANNEQFF.

In its sample, this clonotype was seen a few times. This chain connects TRBV24-1 to TRBJ2-5; TRBD1 aligns across 8 bases. Germline V gene data show CDR1 as KGHDR and CDR2 as SFDVKD. The CDR3 is 16 amino acids. V trimming: 1 base; J trimming: 7 bases; junction bases outside the gene matches: 10. CDR3 residues: CATSDFRDRKPGTQYF. CDR3 in DNA: TGTGCCACCAGTGATTTTCGGGACAGGAAACCCGGGACCCAGTACTTC.

The chain has TRBV6-4 and TRBJ2-1, with D uncertain. V shed 2 bases and J shed 7 bases, with 6 bases lying between them. The length of the CDR3 is 12 residues. The V gene's germline CDR1 is MRHNA and CDR2 SNTAGT. DNA for the CDR3: TGTGCCAGCAGTGACGATGGGAATGAGCAGTTCTTC. It yields the protein CASSDDGNEQFF.

This chain links TRBV5-1 with TRBJ2-3; tentative D call: TRBD1 (5 bases). The V end lost 4 bases, the J end lost 2 bases, and 8 bases lay between the germline ends. This CDR3 is built from 13 residues. The V gene's germline CDR1 is SGHRS and CDR2 YFSETQ. This chain's CDR3 is CASSGAATDTQYF. The DNA of the CDR3 is TGCGCCAGCAGCGGGGCTGCCACAGATACGCAGTATTTT.

This clonotype was observed a handful of times. The genes are TRBV5-4 and TRBJ2-5; 8 bases are shared with TRBD2. This CDR3 region has 16 residues. Per germline, CDR1 SGHNT and CDR2 YYREEE (reference sequence). V dropped 4 bases and J dropped 5; count of bases not matched to a gene: 13. For the CDR3, the DNA is TGTGCCAGCAGCCTCCTAAACCGGGGGGGCTATGAGACCCAGTACTTC. Residues: CASSLLNRGGYETQYF.

This clonotype was counted only a few times. The rearrangement links TRBV12-3 or TRBV12-4 to TRBJ2-6; no clear D gene. The CDR3 is made up of 16 amino acids. V was cut by 8 bases and J by 0 bases, with 14 bases left in between. The DNA of the CDR3 is TGTGCCAGCGGAACTAAAGGGAACTCTGGGGCCAACGTCCTGACTTTC. This codes for CASGTKGNSGANVLTF.

This clonotype was seen only once. CDR3 region: CASSPLTGTVQRREFF. CDR3 bases: TGTGCCAGCAGCCCACTCACCGGGACGGTCCAACGCAGGGAGTTCTTC. The chain recombines TRBV6-2 or TRBV6-3 with TRBJ2-1; D possibly uses TRBD1 or TRBD2 (5 bases each). Germline values: CDR1 MNHEY, CDR2 SVGEGT. The germline V and J ends were trimmed by 6 bases and 14 bases, with 29 bases remaining between them. The CDR3 is 16 residues long.

This clonotype was picked up one time. This could be a read error, since a much larger clone is one nucleotide away. The V gene is TRBV6-5, the J gene TRBJ1-1, with a weak D call TRBD1 (5 bases). Germline CDR1 reads MNHEY; CDR2 reads SVGAGI. The CDR3 covers 14 residues. CDR3 sequence: CASKPVGVKTEALF. DNA for the CDR3: TGTGCCAGCAAGCCAGTGGGGGTGAAGACTGAAGCTTTATTT.

This rearrangement joins TRBV27 to TRBJ2-7; 7 nucleotides agree with TRBD1. Germline V CDR1 and CDR2: MNHEY, SMNVEV (reference sequence). This CDR3 contains 16 residues. Trimming at V came to 5 bases and at J to 3 bases, leaving 13 bases not matched to a gene. The CDR3 here is CASSRGVAGGVYEQYF. CDR3 sequence (DNA): TGTGCCAGCAGTCGGGGCGTGGCAGGGGGTGTCTACGAGCAGTACTTC.

This clonotype was recorded a few times. The DNA of the CDR3 is TGTGCCAGCAGCCAAGTGCTGACAGCAACCTACGAGCAGTACTTC. Translating gives CASSQVLTATYEQYF. The chain carries TRBV14 and TRBJ2-7, with D possibly TRBD1 on 5 matching bases. The CDR3 has 15 amino acids. Germline V gene lookup returns CDR1 SGHDN and CDR2 FVKESK. Trimming took off 1 base at V and 2 bases at J, with 12 bases between the two ends.

This sequence joins TRBV20-1 and TRBJ2-7, with 7 bases identical to TRBD2. The CDR3 runs 14 residues. V lost 5 bases and J lost 0; bases outside the gene matches: 7. Germline-derived CDR1 and CDR2 are DFQATT and SNEGSKA (reference sequence). The CDR3 region is CSAGQSGASYEQYF. The CDR3 DNA sequence: TGCAGTGCTGGCCAAAGCGGGGCCTCCTACGAGCAGTACTTC.

The CDR3 DNA reads TGTGCCACTCAGGGGCGAACTGAAGCTTTCTTT. Translating gives CATQGRTEAFF. V gene TRBV6-5 combines with J gene TRBJ1-1, with a possible D match to TRBD1 (6 bases). The CDR3 loop spans 11 amino acids. The ends were cut back, 10 bases at V and 5 bases at J, with 11 bases in the middle. CDR1 and CDR2 from the germline V gene are MNHEY and SVGAGI.

This clonotype came up a few times. The gene calls are TRBV4-1 and TRBJ1-2; 7 bases agree with TRBD1. The V gene's germline CDR1 is MGHRA and CDR2 YSYEKL. Trimming removed 5 bases from V and 0 bases from J; junction bases left unmatched: 3. The CDR3 covers 14 residues. CDR3 region: CASSWGQSNYGYTF. In nucleotides, the CDR3 is TGCGCCAGCAGCTGGGGACAGTCTAACTATGGCTACACCTTC.

This clonotype was counted a few times. The gene calls are TRBV14 and TRBJ2-1; possible D gene TRBD1, 6 bases. Germline-derived CDR1 and CDR2 are SGHDN and FVKESK. The CDR3 has 15 residues. Trimming pared 4 bases from V and 3 bases from J, leaving 13 bases between. CDR3 sequence (DNA): TGTGCCAGCAGCCTAAGACAGGCCAGCTACAATGAGCAGTTCTTC. It translates to CASSLRQASYNEQFF.

This clonotype occurred once. V usage is TRBV6-5 and J usage is TRBJ1-5; perhaps TRBD1 as D (6 bases). CDR3 length: 14 amino acids. V dropped 6 bases and J dropped 6 bases, with 15 bases sitting between them. Germline assignment: CDR1 MNHEY and CDR2 SVGAGI. CDR3 region: CASRAPGVGQPQHF. The CDR3 DNA follows: TGTGCCAGCAGAGCCCCAGGGGTGGGTCAGCCCCAGCATTTT.

This chain connects TRBV7-9 to TRBJ2-3; either TRBD1 or TRBD2 may supply D (6 bases each). The germline V and J ends were trimmed by 2 bases and 1 base, with 16 bases remaining between them. The CDR3 consists of 17 residues. Germline CDR1 is SEHNR and CDR2 is FQNEAQ (reference sequence). The CDR3 loop reads CASSLWRGRTGTDTQYF. CDR3 bases: TGTGCCAGCAGCTTATGGAGGGGGAGGACTGGCACAGATACGCAGTATTTT.

This chain uses TRBV5-4 with TRBJ1-1; D possibly corresponds to TRBD1 (5 bases). CDR1 and CDR2 from the germline V gene are SGHNT and YYREEE (reference sequence). The CDR3 loop spans 13 amino acids. V lost 4 bases, J lost 3 bases, and 10 bases lay in between. CDR3 sequence: CASSKGSYTEAFF. The CDR3 DNA follows: TGTGCCAGCAGCAAGGGGTCCTACACTGAAGCTTTCTTT.

About this clonotype: Germline is not matched at one junction end, which may reflect a read error. J is TRBJ2-3 and V is TRBV6-6; TRBD2 might be the D (5 bases). CDR3 length equals 13 residues. The germline V gene has CDR1 MNHNY and CDR2 SVGAGI (reference sequence). The CDR3: CASRASSTDTQYF. CDR3 bases: TGTGCCAGCCGGGCTAGCAGCACGGATACGCAGTATTTT.

This clonotype was seen a handful of times. This chain joins TRBV5-1 and TRBJ2-3; TRBD2 matches at 9 bases. Germline assignment: CDR1 SGHRS and CDR2 YFSETQ. Unmatched junction bases numbered 4, after V lost 0 bases and J lost 2 bases. This CDR3 spans 16 amino acids. The CDR3 sequence: CASSLEPSGATDTQYF. As DNA, the CDR3 is TGCGCCAGCAGCTTGGAACCTAGCGGGGCCACAGATACGCAGTATTTT.

This clonotype has a count of ten or more. CDR3 amino acids: CASSQGWGGNQPQHF. CDR3 DNA sequence: TGCGCCAGCAGCCAAGGTTGGGGGGGGAACCAGCCCCAGCATTTT. V usage is TRBV4-1 and J usage is TRBJ1-5; D may be TRBD1 (5 bases). V was cut by 1 base and J by 7 bases, with 14 bases left in between. Germline CDR1 and CDR2: MGHRA and YSYEKL. The CDR3 covers 15 residues.

The V call is TRBV7-2, the J call TRBJ2-5, with TRBD2 matching over 10 bases. Germline V gives CDR1 SGHTA, CDR2 FQGNSA. Unmatched junction bases numbered 9, after V lost 1 base and J lost 1 base. The CDR3 runs to 18 residues. The CDR3 is CASSLGVGLAGAQETQYF. CDR3 coding DNA: TGTGCCAGCAGCTTAGGTGTCGGTCTAGCGGGAGCCCAAGAGACCCAGTACTTC.

This clonotype was seen many times. This chain uses TRBV12-3 or TRBV12-4 with TRBJ2-4, with D tentatively TRBD1 (5 bases). The CDR3 has 14 amino acids. Trimming stripped 3 bases from V and 0 bases from J, with 6 bases between. In nucleotides, the CDR3 is TGTGCCAGCAGTTTTCAGGGAGCCAAAAACATTCAGTACTTC. It specifies CASSFQGAKNIQYF.

This clonotype appeared a single time. The CDR3 DNA reads as TGTGCCAGCTCACCCGGGACCGCACAGGGCTACACCTTC. Protein product: CASSPGTAQGYTF. The chain joins TRBV18 to TRBJ1-2, with a possible D match to TRBD1 (5 bases). Germline values: CDR1 KGHSH, CDR2 LQKENI. This CDR3 is built from 13 residues. Trimming cost V 3 bases and J 8 bases, with 13 bases left between them.

This clonotype was counted at least ten times. The chain is built from TRBV4-2 and TRBJ2-1; 10 positions agree with TRBD2. The CDR3 spans 15 residues. Trimming took 4 bases from V and 2 from J; bases not matched to a gene: 2. Germline CDR1 and CDR2: LGHNA and YNFKEQ. CDR3 nucleotide sequence: TGTGCCAGCAGCCCTACTAGCGGGGCCTACAATGAGCAGTTCTTC. As protein: CASSPTSGAYNEQFF.

This clonotype was found a few times. This chain joins TRBV7-2 and TRBJ2-2; a possible D gene is TRBD1 (6 bases). The CDR3 is 15 amino acids. Looked up from germline, CDR1 is SGHTA and CDR2 is FQGNSA. V shed 5 bases and J shed 5 bases, with 15 bases lying between them. CDR3: CASSLDRVRTGELFF. In DNA, the CDR3 is TGTGCCAGCAGCCTGGACAGAGTTCGAACCGGGGAGCTGTTTTTT. Full variable domain (missing parts from reference TRBV7-2 and TRBJ2-2): GAGVSQSPSNKVTEKGKDVELRCDPISGHTALYWYRQSLGQGLEFLIYFQGNSAPDKSGLPSDRFSAERTGGSVSTLTIQRTQQEDSAVYLCASSLDRVRTGELFFGEGSRLTVL.

The genes are TRBV12-3 or TRBV12-4 and TRBJ2-7; D is perhaps TRBD2 (5 bases). The ends were cut back, 3 bases at V and 7 bases at J, with 10 bases in the middle. The CDR3 spans 12 residues. Written as DNA, the CDR3 is TGTGCCAGCAGTTTCGGGATGGGGGAGCAGTACTTC. This sequence encodes CASSFGMGEQYF.